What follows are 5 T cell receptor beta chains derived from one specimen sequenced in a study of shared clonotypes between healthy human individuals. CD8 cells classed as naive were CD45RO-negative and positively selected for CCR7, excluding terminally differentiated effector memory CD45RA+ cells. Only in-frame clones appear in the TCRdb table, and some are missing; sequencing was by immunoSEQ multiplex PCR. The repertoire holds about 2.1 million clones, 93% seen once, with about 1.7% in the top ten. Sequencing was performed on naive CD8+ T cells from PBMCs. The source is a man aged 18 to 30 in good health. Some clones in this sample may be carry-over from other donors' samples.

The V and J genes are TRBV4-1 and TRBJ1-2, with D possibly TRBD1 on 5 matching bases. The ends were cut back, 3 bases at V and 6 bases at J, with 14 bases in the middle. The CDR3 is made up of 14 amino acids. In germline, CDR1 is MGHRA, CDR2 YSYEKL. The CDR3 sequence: CASSQGPSGNGYTF. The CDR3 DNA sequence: TGCGCCAGCAGCCAGGGACCCTCAGGGAATGGCTACACCTTC.

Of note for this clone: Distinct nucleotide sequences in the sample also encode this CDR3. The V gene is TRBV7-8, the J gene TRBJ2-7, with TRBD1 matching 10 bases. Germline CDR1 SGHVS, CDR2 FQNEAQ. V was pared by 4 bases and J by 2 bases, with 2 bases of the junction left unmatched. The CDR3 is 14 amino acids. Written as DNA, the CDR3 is TGTGCCAGCAGCTCCGGGACAGGGGCCTACGAGCAGTACTTC. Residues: CASSSGTGAYEQYF. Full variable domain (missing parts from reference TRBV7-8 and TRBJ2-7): GAGVSQSPRYKVAKRGQDVALRCDPISGHVSLFWYQQALGQGPEFLTYFQNEAQLDKSGLPSDRFFAERPEGSVSTLKIQRTQQEDSAVYLCASSSGTGAYEQYFGPGTRLTVT.

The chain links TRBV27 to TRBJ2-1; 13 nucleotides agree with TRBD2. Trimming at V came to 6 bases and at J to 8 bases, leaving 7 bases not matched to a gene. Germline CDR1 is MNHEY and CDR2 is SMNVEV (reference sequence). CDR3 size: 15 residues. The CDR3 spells CASRLGLAGWDEQFF. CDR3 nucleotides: TGTGCCAGCAGACTGGGACTAGCGGGGTGGGATGAGCAGTTCTTC.

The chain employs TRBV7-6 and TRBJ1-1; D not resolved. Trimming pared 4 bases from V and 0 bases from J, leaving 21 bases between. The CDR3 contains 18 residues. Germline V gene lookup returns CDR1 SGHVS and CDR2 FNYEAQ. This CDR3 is CASSSELAEGFLNTEAFF. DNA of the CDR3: TGTGCCAGCAGCTCAGAACTGGCTGAAGGGTTCTTGAACACTGAAGCTTTCTTT.

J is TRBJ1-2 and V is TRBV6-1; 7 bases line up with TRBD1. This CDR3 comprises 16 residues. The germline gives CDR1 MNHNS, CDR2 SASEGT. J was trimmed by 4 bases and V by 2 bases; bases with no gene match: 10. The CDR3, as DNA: TGTGCCAGCAGTGAACTCGTGGGACAGCTTTCCTATGGCTACACCTTC. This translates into CASSELVGQLSYGYTF.